The source of this TCR beta chain is a study of cytomegalovirus exposure and HLA in healthy donors. Germline values: CDR1 MNHNS, CDR2 SASEGT. Trimming cost V 5 bases and J 3 bases; bases outside gene matches: 7. The CDR3 runs 14 residues. Notes on the study in general: Reportedly, HLA-A and HLA-B alleles of most subjects were accurately predicted from TCR beta. Later analysis placed DRB1 highest and HLA-C lowest in TCR association rates, which differed by HLA locus.

PCR amplification relied on 60 Vbeta primers (plus 13 Jbeta primers). Measured with immunoSEQ multiplex PCR; TCRdb has only the in-frame clones, and not every one. This table lists around 45,000 clones. Regarding this clone: Its antigen is not identified.

The J gene is TRBJ2-7, the V gene TRBV6-1, with 7 bases matching TRBD1. The sequenced sample was PBMCs. This receptor was obtained from a woman in her thirties in good health and CMV-seronegative. CDR3 nucleotides: TGTGCCAGCAGTAGATTCGGACAGGACTACGAGCAGTACTTC. Protein product: CASSRFGQDYEQYF.